These T cell receptor beta chains were read from a single sample in a study of OX40 agonist ivuxolimab in advanced cancers. Data came from immunoSEQ multiplex PCR; TCRdb stores just in-frame clones and leaves some out. The sample consists of more than 55,000 clones, approximately 86% of them appearing once. The specimen comprised CD4+ or CD8+ T cells sorted from blood, sampled in a trial of the OX40 agonist ivuxolimab. The receptors come from an adult with an advanced solid tumor such as melanoma, head and neck, liver or kidney cancer. The CDR3 runs from the conserved cysteine through the conserved F or W. The order of the fields is V gene, J gene, D gene, clone size, CDR3 protein, CDR3 DNA. A D gene is named only where the DNA matches it firmly. Expanded clones are given a class, and other clones once, few, many or no size at all.

V gene: TRBV20-1
J gene: TRBJ1-1
D gene: .
clone size: .
CDR3 protein: CASRHTEAFF
CDR3 DNA: TGCGCAAGCCGCCACACTGAAGCTTTCTTT

V gene: TRBV4-1
J gene: TRBJ2-1
D gene: .
clone size: .
CDR3 protein: CASSQAGGGGASWNEQFF
CDR3 DNA: TGCGCCAGCAGCCAAGCCGGGGGAGGGGGGGCATCGTGGAATGAGCAGTTCTTC

V gene: TRBV9
J gene: TRBJ2-3
D gene: .
clone size: .
CDR3 protein: CASSVSTVGVGVTTDTQYF
CDR3 DNA: TGTGCCAGCAGCGTAAGCACGGTGGGGGTTGGGGTTACCACAGATACGCAGTATTTT

V gene: TRBV10-3
J gene: TRBJ2-5
D gene: .
clone size: .
CDR3 protein: CAISENGETQYF
CDR3 DNA: TGTGCCATCAGTGAGAACGGTGAGACCCAGTACTTC

V gene: TRBV7-6
J gene: TRBJ2-1
D gene: TRBD2
clone size: .
CDR3 protein: CASSSWEGVEQFF
CDR3 DNA: TGTGCCAGCAGCTCATGGGAGGGCGTTGAGCAGTTCTTC

V gene: TRBV27
J gene: TRBJ1-6
D gene: .
clone size: .
CDR3 protein: CASSPFSPDNSPLHF
CDR3 DNA: TGTGCCAGCAGTCCATTCTCCCCGGATAATTCACCCCTCCACTTT

V gene: TRBV27
J gene: TRBJ1-2
D gene: .
clone size: few
CDR3 protein: CASSFGTSYGYTF
CDR3 DNA: TGTGCCAGCAGTTTTGGGACCAGTTATGGCTACACCTTC

V gene: TRBV5-5
J gene: TRBJ2-6
D gene: .
clone size: .
CDR3 protein: CASSLDSSGANVLTF
CDR3 DNA: TGTGCCAGCAGCTTGGACAGTTCTGGGGCCAACGTCCTGACTTTC

V gene: TRBV9
J gene: TRBJ2-5
D gene: TRBD2
clone size: .
CDR3 protein: CASSRRTSGRGTQETQYF
CDR3 DNA: TGTGCCAGCAGCAGACGGACTAGCGGGAGGGGGACACAAGAGACCCAGTACTTC

V gene: TRBV6-1
J gene: TRBJ1-5
D gene: TRBD1
clone size: .
CDR3 protein: CASSGQGDQPQHF
CDR3 DNA: TGTGCCAGCAGTGGACAGGGTGACCAGCCCCAGCATTTT

V gene: TRBV6-4
J gene: TRBJ1-5
D gene: .
clone size: .
CDR3 protein: CASSPEGNQPQHF
CDR3 DNA: TGTGCCAGCAGTCCGGAGGGCAATCAGCCCCAGCATTTT

V gene: TRBV10-3
J gene: TRBJ1-4
D gene: .
clone size: .
CDR3 protein: CAISDQENEKLFF
CDR3 DNA: TGTGCCATCAGTGATCAGGAAAATGAAAAACTGTTTTTT

V gene: TRBV28
J gene: TRBJ2-2
D gene: .
clone size: .
CDR3 protein: CASSLFGKSGELFF
CDR3 DNA: TGTGCCAGCAGTTTATTCGGAAAAAGCGGGGAGCTGTTTTTT

V gene: TRBV6-1
J gene: TRBJ2-5
D gene: .
clone size: .
CDR3 protein: CASSQGWETQYF
CDR3 DNA: TGTGCCAGCAGTCAGGGTTGGGAGACCCAGTACTTC

V gene: TRBV6-1
J gene: TRBJ2-7
D gene: .
clone size: few
CDR3 protein: CASIAGTRKYF
CDR3 DNA: TGTGCCAGCATCGCGGGGACCCGGAAGTACTTC

V gene: TRBV9
J gene: TRBJ2-1
D gene: TRBD1
clone size: once
CDR3 protein: CASSVMGQGGNEQFF
CDR3 DNA: TGTGCCAGCAGCGTAATGGGACAGGGGGGCAATGAGCAGTTCTTC

V gene: TRBV6-1
J gene: TRBJ1-2
D gene: .
clone size: .
CDR3 protein: CASTLWGSGGYTF
CDR3 DNA: TGTGCCAGCACCCTGTGGGGGTCGGGTGGCTACACCTTC

V gene: TRBV15
J gene: TRBJ2-7
D gene: .
clone size: .
CDR3 protein: CATGLGGYYEQYF
CDR3 DNA: TGTGCCACCGGCTTGGGGGGATACTACGAGCAGTACTTC

V gene: TRBV19
J gene: TRBJ2-3
D gene: TRBD2
clone size: .
CDR3 protein: CASSIDFLGLAGVGSDTQYF
CDR3 DNA: TGTGCCAGTAGTATAGATTTTTTAGGACTAGCGGGAGTCGGATCAGATACGCAGTATTTT

V gene: TRBV7-2
J gene: TRBJ2-7
D gene: .
clone size: once
CDR3 protein: CASSPSERHEQYF
CDR3 DNA: TGTGCCAGCAGCCCCTCGGAGCGGCACGAGCAGTACTTC

V gene: TRBV18
J gene: TRBJ2-1
D gene: .
clone size: .
CDR3 protein: CASSLNRDQYNEQFF
CDR3 DNA: TGTGCCAGCTCACTCAACCGGGACCAATACAATGAGCAGTTCTTC

V gene: TRBV18
J gene: TRBJ1-3
D gene: .
clone size: once
CDR3 protein: CASSPPQFQGISGNTIYF
CDR3 DNA: TGTGCCAGCTCACCACCGCAGTTTCAAGGCATCTCTGGAAACACCATATATTTT

V gene: TRBV15
J gene: TRBJ1-2
D gene: TRBD1
clone size: .
CDR3 protein: CATSSTRGLSYGYTF
CDR3 DNA: TGTGCCACCAGCAGTACCAGGGGGCTCTCCTATGGCTACACCTTC

V gene: TRBV11-3
J gene: TRBJ2-2
D gene: .
clone size: .
CDR3 protein: CASSRGGDNAGELFF
CDR3 DNA: TGTGCCAGCAGCCGTGGAGGGGACAACGCCGGGGAGCTGTTTTTT

V gene: TRBV19
J gene: TRBJ2-5
D gene: .
clone size: .
CDR3 protein: CASSLGGFRNQETQYF
CDR3 DNA: TGTGCCAGTAGCCTTGGGGGGTTTCGCAACCAAGAGACCCAGTACTTC

V gene: TRBV6-5
J gene: TRBJ1-6
D gene: .
clone size: .
CDR3 protein: CASGTVNSPLHF
CDR3 DNA: TGTGCCAGCGGGACGGTGAATTCACCCCTCCACTTT

V gene: TRBV7-9
J gene: TRBJ2-1
D gene: TRBD1
clone size: .
CDR3 protein: CASSLAGTGSYNEQFF
CDR3 DNA: TGTGCCAGCAGCTTAGCCGGGACAGGGTCCTACAATGAGCAGTTCTTC

V gene: TRBV11-3
J gene: TRBJ2-2
D gene: .
clone size: .
CDR3 protein: CASSLGARLFF
CDR3 DNA: TGTGCCAGCAGCTTAGGAGCACGGCTGTTTTTT

V gene: TRBV6-6
J gene: TRBJ2-3
D gene: TRBD2
clone size: .
CDR3 protein: CASSQGAGRDTQYF
CDR3 DNA: TGTGCCAGCAGTCAAGGAGCGGGGAGAGATACGCAGTATTTT

V gene: TRBV6-1
J gene: TRBJ1-1
D gene: TRBD1
clone size: .
CDR3 protein: CASKMGQVNTEAFF
CDR3 DNA: TGTGCCAGCAAGATGGGACAGGTGAACACTGAAGCTTTCTTT

V gene: TRBV21-1
J gene: TRBJ2-7
D gene: .
clone size: .
CDR3 protein: CASLAGSHEQYF
CDR3 DNA: TGTGCCAGCTTGGCAGGATCCCACGAGCAGTACTTC

V gene: TRBV18
J gene: TRBJ1-5
D gene: .
clone size: .
CDR3 protein: CASSSGGGNQPQHF
CDR3 DNA: TGTGCCAGCTCAAGCGGGGGCGGCAATCAGCCCCAGCATTTT

V gene: TRBV4-2
J gene: TRBJ1-2
D gene: TRBD1
clone size: .
CDR3 protein: CASSLTRGQGVQDYGYTF
CDR3 DNA: TGTGCCAGCAGCCTTACTAGGGGACAGGGGGTACAAGACTATGGCTACACCTTC

V gene: TRBV6-5
J gene: TRBJ2-7
D gene: TRBD1
clone size: few
CDR3 protein: CASRDGTGSYEQYF
CDR3 DNA: TGTGCCAGCCGAGATGGGACAGGTTCCTACGAGCAGTACTTC

V gene: TRBV13
J gene: TRBJ2-7
D gene: TRBD2
clone size: .
CDR3 protein: CASSLSSPGGEQYF
CDR3 DNA: TGTGCCAGCAGCTTAAGCTCTCCGGGGGGCGAGCAGTACTTC

V gene: TRBV28
J gene: TRBJ2-7
D gene: .
clone size: .
CDR3 protein: CASSGPPFGGLSSYEQYF
CDR3 DNA: TGTGCCAGCAGTGGTCCCCCGTTTGGCGGGCTGAGCTCCTACGAGCAGTACTTC

V gene: TRBV11-2
J gene: TRBJ1-2
D gene: .
clone size: .
CDR3 protein: CASSADSVLSGYTF
CDR3 DNA: TGTGCCAGCAGCGCCGACAGTGTATTGAGTGGCTACACCTTC

V gene: TRBV7-2
J gene: TRBJ1-5
D gene: .
clone size: .
CDR3 protein: CASSQSGSNQPQHF
CDR3 DNA: TGTGCCAGCAGCCAGTCAGGGTCTAATCAGCCCCAGCATTTT

V gene: TRBV6-4
J gene: TRBJ1-6
D gene: TRBD1
clone size: few
CDR3 protein: CASSDLPGQGDNSPLHF
CDR3 DNA: TGTGCCAGCAGTGACTTACCGGGACAGGGGGACAATTCACCCCTCCACTTT

V gene: TRBV5-1
J gene: TRBJ2-1
D gene: TRBD1
clone size: .
CDR3 protein: CASSLGAGGTYNEQFF
CDR3 DNA: TGCGCCAGCAGCTTGGGGGCAGGGGGTACCTACAATGAGCAGTTCTTC

V gene: TRBV7-9
J gene: TRBJ1-6
D gene: TRBD1
clone size: once
CDR3 protein: CASSWSPGTGGRPLHF
CDR3 DNA: TGTGCCAGCAGCTGGTCCCCGGGGACAGGGGGCAGACCCCTCCACTTT

V gene: TRBV19
J gene: TRBJ2-1
D gene: TRBD2
clone size: .
CDR3 protein: CASLGLAGGGEQFF
CDR3 DNA: TGTGCCAGCCTAGGACTAGCGGGAGGAGGTGAGCAGTTCTTC

V gene: TRBV15
J gene: TRBJ2-1
D gene: .
clone size: .
CDR3 protein: CATSRELGPYNEQFF
CDR3 DNA: TGTGCCACCAGCAGAGAACTTGGCCCGTACAATGAGCAGTTCTTC

V gene: TRBV25-1
J gene: TRBJ1-2
D gene: TRBD1
clone size: .
CDR3 protein: CASSTPGTGRSWKGYTF
CDR3 DNA: TGTGCCAGCAGTACACCCGGGACAGGACGCTCCTGGAAGGGCTACACCTTC

V gene: TRBV29-1
J gene: TRBJ1-1
D gene: .
clone size: .
CDR3 protein: CSVHILRKRDAEAFF
CDR3 DNA: TGCAGCGTTCATATTCTAAGGAAACGGGACGCTGAAGCTTTCTTT

V gene: TRBV6-6
J gene: TRBJ1-1
D gene: .
clone size: .
CDR3 protein: CASRTTMGTEAFF
CDR3 DNA: TGTGCCAGCAGAACGACGATGGGCACTGAAGCTTTCTTT

V gene: TRBV5-1
J gene: TRBJ1-2
D gene: .
clone size: .
CDR3 protein: CASSLAPRGPYGYTF
CDR3 DNA: TGCGCCAGCAGCTTGGCTCCAAGGGGTCCGTATGGCTACACCTTC

V gene: TRBV7-2
J gene: TRBJ1-6
D gene: TRBD1
clone size: .
CDR3 protein: CASSPGQGNSPLHF
CDR3 DNA: TGTGCCAGCAGCCCGGGACAGGGAAATTCACCCCTCCACTTT

V gene: TRBV2
J gene: TRBJ2-4
D gene: .
clone size: .
CDR3 protein: CASNGVALNIQYF
CDR3 DNA: TGTGCCAGCAATGGGGTAGCTCTTAACATTCAGTACTTC

V gene: TRBV7-3
J gene: TRBJ2-6
D gene: .
clone size: .
CDR3 protein: CASGSDSGANVLTF
CDR3 DNA: TGTGCCAGCGGATCAGACTCTGGGGCCAACGTCCTGACTTTC

V gene: TRBV30
J gene: TRBJ1-2
D gene: .
clone size: .
CDR3 protein: CAWNLATQSYGYTF
CDR3 DNA: TGTGCCTGGAACCTGGCCACCCAGAGCTATGGCTACACCTTC

V gene: TRBV6-5
J gene: TRBJ2-1
D gene: TRBD2
clone size: .
CDR3 protein: CASRAGGGNEQFF
CDR3 DNA: TGTGCCAGCAGGGCGGGGGGCGGAAATGAGCAGTTCTTC

V gene: TRBV28
J gene: TRBJ2-3
D gene: TRBD1
clone size: .
CDR3 protein: CASNYAGTAGTDTQYF
CDR3 DNA: TGTGCCAGCAACTACGCCGGGACAGCCGGGACAGATACGCAGTATTTT

V gene: TRBV25-1
J gene: TRBJ1-1
D gene: .
clone size: few
CDR3 protein: CATFGNTEAFF
CDR3 DNA: TGTGCCACCTTTGGGAACACTGAAGCTTTCTTT